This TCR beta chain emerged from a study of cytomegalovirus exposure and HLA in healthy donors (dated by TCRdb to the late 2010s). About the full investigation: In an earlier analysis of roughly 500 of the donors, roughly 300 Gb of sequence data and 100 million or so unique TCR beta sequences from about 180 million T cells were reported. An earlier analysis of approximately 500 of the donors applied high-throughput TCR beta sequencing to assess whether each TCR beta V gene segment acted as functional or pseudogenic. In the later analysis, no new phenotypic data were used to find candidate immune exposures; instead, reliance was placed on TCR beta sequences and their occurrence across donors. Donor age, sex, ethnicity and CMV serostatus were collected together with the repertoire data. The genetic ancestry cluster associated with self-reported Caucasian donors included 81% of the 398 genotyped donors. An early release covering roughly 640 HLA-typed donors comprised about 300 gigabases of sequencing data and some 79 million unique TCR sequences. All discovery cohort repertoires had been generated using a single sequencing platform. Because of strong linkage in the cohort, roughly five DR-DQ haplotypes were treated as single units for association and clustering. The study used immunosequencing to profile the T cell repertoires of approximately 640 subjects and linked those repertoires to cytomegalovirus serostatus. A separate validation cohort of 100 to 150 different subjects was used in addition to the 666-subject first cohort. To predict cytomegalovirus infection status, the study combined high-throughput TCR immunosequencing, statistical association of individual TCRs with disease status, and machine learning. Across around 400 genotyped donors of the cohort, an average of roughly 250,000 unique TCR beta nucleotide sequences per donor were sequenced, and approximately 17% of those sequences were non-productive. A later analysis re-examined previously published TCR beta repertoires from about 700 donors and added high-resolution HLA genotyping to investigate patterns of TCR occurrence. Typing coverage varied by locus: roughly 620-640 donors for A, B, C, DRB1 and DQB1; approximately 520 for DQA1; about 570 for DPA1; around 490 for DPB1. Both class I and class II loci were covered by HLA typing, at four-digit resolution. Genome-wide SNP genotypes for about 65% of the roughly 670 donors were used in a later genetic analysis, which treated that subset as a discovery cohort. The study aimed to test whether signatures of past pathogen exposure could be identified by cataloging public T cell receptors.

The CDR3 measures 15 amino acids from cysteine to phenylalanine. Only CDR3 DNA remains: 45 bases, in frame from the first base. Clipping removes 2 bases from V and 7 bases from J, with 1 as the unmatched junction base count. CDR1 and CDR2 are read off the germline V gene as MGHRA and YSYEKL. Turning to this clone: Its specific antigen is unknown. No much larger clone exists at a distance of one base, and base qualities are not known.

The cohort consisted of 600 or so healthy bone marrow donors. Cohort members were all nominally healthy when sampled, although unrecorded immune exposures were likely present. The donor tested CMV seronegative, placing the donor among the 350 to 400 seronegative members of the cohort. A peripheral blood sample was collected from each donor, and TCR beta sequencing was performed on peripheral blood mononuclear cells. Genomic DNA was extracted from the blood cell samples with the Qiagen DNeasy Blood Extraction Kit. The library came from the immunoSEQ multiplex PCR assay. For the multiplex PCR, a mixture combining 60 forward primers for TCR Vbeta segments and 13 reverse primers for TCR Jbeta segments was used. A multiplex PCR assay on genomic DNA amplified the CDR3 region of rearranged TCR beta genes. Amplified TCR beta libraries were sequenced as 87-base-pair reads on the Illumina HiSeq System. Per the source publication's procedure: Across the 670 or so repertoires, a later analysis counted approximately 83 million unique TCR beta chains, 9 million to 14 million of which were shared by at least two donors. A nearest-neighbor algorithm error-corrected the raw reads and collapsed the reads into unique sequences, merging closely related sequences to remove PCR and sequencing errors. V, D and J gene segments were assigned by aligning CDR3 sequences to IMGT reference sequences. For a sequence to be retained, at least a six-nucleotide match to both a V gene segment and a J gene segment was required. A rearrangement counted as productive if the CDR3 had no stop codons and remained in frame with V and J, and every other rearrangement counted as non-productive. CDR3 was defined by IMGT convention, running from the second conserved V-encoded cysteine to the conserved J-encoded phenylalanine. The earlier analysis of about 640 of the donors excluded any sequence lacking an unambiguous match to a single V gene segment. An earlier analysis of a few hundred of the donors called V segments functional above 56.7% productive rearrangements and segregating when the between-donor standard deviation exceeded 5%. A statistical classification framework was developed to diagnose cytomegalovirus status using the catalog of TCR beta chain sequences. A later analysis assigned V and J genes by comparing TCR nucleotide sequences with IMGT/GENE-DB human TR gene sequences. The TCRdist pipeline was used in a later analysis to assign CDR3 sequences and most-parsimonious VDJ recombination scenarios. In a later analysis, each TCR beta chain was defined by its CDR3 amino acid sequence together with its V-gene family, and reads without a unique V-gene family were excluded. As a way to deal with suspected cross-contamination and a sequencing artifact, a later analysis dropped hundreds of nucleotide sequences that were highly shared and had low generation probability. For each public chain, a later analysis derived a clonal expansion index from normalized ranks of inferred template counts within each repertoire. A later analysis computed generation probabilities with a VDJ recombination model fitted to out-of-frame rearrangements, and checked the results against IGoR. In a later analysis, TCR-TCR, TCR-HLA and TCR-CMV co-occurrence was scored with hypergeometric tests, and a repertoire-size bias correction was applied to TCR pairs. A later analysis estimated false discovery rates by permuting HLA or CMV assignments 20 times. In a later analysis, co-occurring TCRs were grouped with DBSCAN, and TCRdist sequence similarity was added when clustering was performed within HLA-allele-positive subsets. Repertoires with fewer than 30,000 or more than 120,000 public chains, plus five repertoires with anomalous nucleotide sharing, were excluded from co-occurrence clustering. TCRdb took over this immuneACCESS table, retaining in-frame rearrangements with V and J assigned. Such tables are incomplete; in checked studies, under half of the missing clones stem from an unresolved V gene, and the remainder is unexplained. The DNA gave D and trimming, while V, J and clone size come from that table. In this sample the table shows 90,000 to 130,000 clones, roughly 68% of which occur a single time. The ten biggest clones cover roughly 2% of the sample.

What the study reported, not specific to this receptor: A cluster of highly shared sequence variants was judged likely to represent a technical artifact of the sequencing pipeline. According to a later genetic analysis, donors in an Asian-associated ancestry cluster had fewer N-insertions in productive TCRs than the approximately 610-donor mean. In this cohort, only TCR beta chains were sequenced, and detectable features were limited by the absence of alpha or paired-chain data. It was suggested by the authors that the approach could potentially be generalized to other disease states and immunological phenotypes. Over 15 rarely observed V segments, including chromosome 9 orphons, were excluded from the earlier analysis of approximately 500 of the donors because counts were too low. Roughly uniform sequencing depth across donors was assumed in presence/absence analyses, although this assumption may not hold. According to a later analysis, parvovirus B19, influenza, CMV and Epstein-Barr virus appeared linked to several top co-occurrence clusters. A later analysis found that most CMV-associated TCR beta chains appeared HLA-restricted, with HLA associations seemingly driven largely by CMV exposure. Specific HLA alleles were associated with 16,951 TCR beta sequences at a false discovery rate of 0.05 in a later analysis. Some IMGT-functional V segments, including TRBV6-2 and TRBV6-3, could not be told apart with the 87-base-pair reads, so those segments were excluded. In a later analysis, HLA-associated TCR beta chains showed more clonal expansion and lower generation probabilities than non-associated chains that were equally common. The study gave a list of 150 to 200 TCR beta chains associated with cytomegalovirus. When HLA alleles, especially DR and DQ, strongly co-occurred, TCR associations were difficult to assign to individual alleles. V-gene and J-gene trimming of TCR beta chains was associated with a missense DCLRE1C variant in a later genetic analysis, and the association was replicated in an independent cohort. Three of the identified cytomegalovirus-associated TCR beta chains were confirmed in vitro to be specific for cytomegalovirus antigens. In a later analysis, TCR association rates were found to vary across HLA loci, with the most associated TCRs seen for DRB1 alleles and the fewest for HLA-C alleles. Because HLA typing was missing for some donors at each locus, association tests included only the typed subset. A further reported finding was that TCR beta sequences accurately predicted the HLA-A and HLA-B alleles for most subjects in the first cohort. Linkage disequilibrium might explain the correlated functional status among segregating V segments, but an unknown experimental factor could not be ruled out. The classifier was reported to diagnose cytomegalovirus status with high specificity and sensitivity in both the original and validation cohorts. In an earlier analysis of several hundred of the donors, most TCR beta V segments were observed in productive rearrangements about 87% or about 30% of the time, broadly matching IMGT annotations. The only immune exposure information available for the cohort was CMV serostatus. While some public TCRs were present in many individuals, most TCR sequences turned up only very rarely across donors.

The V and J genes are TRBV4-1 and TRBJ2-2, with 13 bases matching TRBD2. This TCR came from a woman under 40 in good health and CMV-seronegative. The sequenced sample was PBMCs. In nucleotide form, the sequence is TGCGCCAGCAGCCAAAGGACTAGCGGGAGCGGGGAGCTGTTTTTT. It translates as CASSQRTSGSGELFF.